These T cell receptor beta chains were read from a single sample in a study of early T cells in non-severe SARS-CoV-2 infection. TCRdb reanalysed the 5' RACE reads using MiXCR and keeps one entry per CDR3 protein. The data contain some 62,000 distinct CDR3 sequences, roughly a tenth of them singletons. The sequenced sample consisted of whole blood. Every receptor here comes from an adult who was a healthcare worker with PCR-confirmed SARS-CoV-2 infection or an uninfected control (not recorded which). The CDR3 runs from the conserved cysteine through the conserved F or W. Each record gives: D gene, clone size, J gene, V gene, CDR3 DNA, CDR3 protein. A D gene is named only where the DNA matches it firmly. The listing skips clone size in some rows; elsewhere it reads once, few, many or a size class.

TRBD1	many	TRBJ1-2	TRBV7-2	TGTGCCAGCAGCTCGGGACAGTCCCTCTATGGCTACACCTTC	CASSSGQSLYGYTF
TRBD1	NA	TRBJ2-3	TRBV7-8	TGTGCCAGCAGCCAATTAGCGGTCAGGACAGGGCGAAGGAGCACAGATACGCAGTATTTT	CASSQLAVRTGRRSTDTQYF
NA	many	TRBJ2-3	TRBV6-2/TRBV6-3	TGTGCCAGCAGTTACCGGTTCGATACGCAGTATTTT	CASSYRFDTQYF
NA	few	TRBJ1-3	TRBV28	TGTGCCAGCAGTCCCCCAGTGTCGTCTGGAAACACCATATATTTT	CASSPPVSSGNTIYF
NA	many	TRBJ1-4	TRBV5-1	TGCGCCAGCAGCTTGCAAGCACGGGAAAAACTGTTTTTT	CASSLQAREKLFF
NA	NA	TRBJ2-3	TRBV7-3	TGTGCCAGCAGCCCACGGACAGGGAGGGTGGATGCGCAGTATTTT	CASSPRTGRVDAQYF
NA	many	TRBJ1-4	TRBV4-1	TGCGCCAGCAGCCCAGCACAGGGCCGTAATGAAAAACTGTTTTTT	CASSPAQGRNEKLFF
NA	NA	TRBJ1-5	TRBV5-1	TGCGCCAGCAGCAGTACAGCAGGGGTAAATCAGCCCCAGCATTTT	CASSSTAGVNQPQHF
NA	few	TRBJ1-2	TRBV6-6	TGTGCCAGCAGGTTGGACAGCAACTATGGCTACACCTTC	CASRLDSNYGYTF
NA	NA	TRBJ1-2	TRBV12-3/TRBV12-4	TGTGCCAGCAGTTTAGGCAGGGAGGTTGATGGCTACACCTTC	CASSLGREVDGYTF
NA	NA	TRBJ1-5	TRBV6-1	TGTGCCAGCAGTGAATCCAGGGGCAATCAGCCCCAGCATTTT	CASSESRGNQPQHF
NA	NA	TRBJ1-1	TRBV5-1	TGCGCCAGCAGCTTGAAGGGGGACACTGAAGCTTTCTTT	CASSLKGDTEAFF
NA	NA	TRBJ2-1	TRBV6-7	TGTGCCAGCCCTCCCCTATGCGGAGACAATGAGCAGTTCTTC	CASPPLCGDNEQFF
TRBD1	many	TRBJ1-2	TRBV20-1	TGCAGTGCCCAGGTCGGGACAGGTTATGGCTACACCTTC	CSAQVGTGYGYTF
TRBD1	NA	TRBJ1-2	TRBV29-1	TGCAGCGCTCCGGACAGGGGGAGCTATGGCTACACCTTC	CSAPDRGSYGYTF
NA	few	TRBJ2-5	TRBV9	TGTGCCAGCAGCGTAGGGAGGGCAGGGTACGGAGAGACCCAGTACTTC	CASSVGRAGYGETQYF
TRBD2	few	TRBJ2-3	TRBV6-5	TGTGCCAGCAAAGGGGTCAGCGGGGGCACAGATACGCAGTATTTT	CASKGVSGGTDTQYF
TRBD1	NA	TRBJ2-5	TRBV6-6	TGTGCCAGCAGTTACGCTGACAGGGGGCCCAGGAGTGAGACCCAGTACTTC	CASSYADRGPRSETQYF
TRBD2	few	TRBJ2-3	TRBV6-2/TRBV6-3	TGTGCCAGCAGCCCATACGGCCGACTAGCGGGGGGGCCATGGATCTCGGAAGATACGCAGTATTTT	CASSPYGRLAGGPWISEDTQYF
TRBD1	few	TRBJ2-3	TRBV10-3	TGTGCCATCAGTGAAATCGACAGGGGTAAAGATACGCAGTATTTT	CAISEIDRGKDTQYF
NA	few	TRBJ2-3	TRBV9	TGTGCCAGCAGCGTAGAGGCCTGGTCTAGCACAGATACGCAGTATTTT	CASSVEAWSSTDTQYF
NA	many	TRBJ2-3	TRBV12-3/TRBV12-4	TGTGCCAGCAGTCGGGACCCGAATCGGGAGTATTTT	CASSRDPNREYF
TRBD2	many	TRBJ2-1	TRBV7-9	TGTGCCAGCAGCTTCCCTAGCGGGGGGGCCATCGATGAGCAGTTCTTC	CASSFPSGGAIDEQFF
TRBD1	many	TRBJ1-2	TRBV19	TGTGCCAGTAGTACAGGGGGCCGCGGCTATGGCTACACCTTC	CASSTGGRGYGYTF
NA	few	TRBJ2-1	TRBV6-2/TRBV6-3	TGTGCCAGCAATTGGGTCGCCGGGTATGAGCAGTTCTTC	CASNWVAGYEQFF
TRBD1	NA	TRBJ2-2	TRBV5-1	TGCGCCAGCAGCTCACAGGGGGCAAGCGGGGAGCTGTTTTTT	CASSSQGASGELFF
NA	NA	TRBJ1-1	TRBV18	TGTGCCAGCTCACCACCCCACAAGAACACTGAAGCTTTCTTT	CASSPPHKNTEAFF
NA	many	TRBJ2-5	TRBV12-3/TRBV12-4	TGTGCCAGCAGAGAGGAGAACCAAGAGACCCAGTACTTC	CASREENQETQYF
TRBD1	NA	TRBJ2-2	TRBV6-1	TGTGCCAGCAGTGAACCGGGACAGGTCACCGGGGAGCTGTTTTTT	CASSEPGQVTGELFF
TRBD2	many	TRBJ2-3	TRBV20-1	TGCAGTGCTAGACCCGGGACTAGCGGAACTCGCACAGATACGCAGTATTTT	CSARPGTSGTRTDTQYF
TRBD1	once	TRBJ2-2	TRBV2	TGTGCCAGCAGCCCGGGACAGGGGTCCACCGGGGAGCTGTTTTTT	CASSPGQGSTGELFF
TRBD1	NA	TRBJ1-2	TRBV7-2	TGTGCCAGCAGCTCAACAGGGGGCTATGGCTACACCTTC	CASSSTGGYGYTF
NA	few	TRBJ2-3	TRBV6-5	TGTGCCAGCAGAAAAGGACCCACAGATACGCAGTATTTT	CASRKGPTDTQYF
NA	NA	TRBJ2-3	TRBV7-2	TGTGCCAGCAGCTTAGTCACACTAGTCGTTGATACGCAGTATTTT	CASSLVTLVVDTQYF
NA	few	TRBJ1-4	TRBV7-2	TGTGCCAGCAGCTCCATTTGGTCCCCTAATGAAAAACTGTTTTTT	CASSSIWSPNEKLFF
TRBD2	NA	TRBJ2-5	TRBV5-1	TGCGCCAGCAGCTCGGGCTACCGCGACCAGGGCGGGGGGCTAGAGACCCAGTACTTC	CASSSGYRDQGGGLETQYF
TRBD2	few	TRBJ2-3	TRBV6-5	TGTGCCAGCAGTTACGCGGCGGGGGTTCCTTCAGATACGCAGTATTTT	CASSYAAGVPSDTQYF
NA	many	TRBJ1-4	TRBV24-1	TGTGCCACCAGTGACGGGGGGAGACCTAATGAAAAACTGTTTTTT	CATSDGGRPNEKLFF
NA	few	TRBJ2-3	TRBV19	TGTGCCAGTAGTTCCGGCCCCGGGGCAGATACGCAGTATTTT	CASSSGPGADTQYF
TRBD2	NA	TRBJ2-5	TRBV12-3/TRBV12-4	TGTGCCAGCAGTCTCACGGCGGGAGAGCCGTACTTC	CASSLTAGEPYF
TRBD2	NA	TRBJ2-2	TRBV27	TGTGCCAGCACCTCCGGGACTAGGTCCGGGGAGCTGTTTTTT	CASTSGTRSGELFF
NA	many	TRBJ2-5	TRBV18	TGTGCCAGCTCACCACCAATGAAGACCCAGTACTTC	CASSPPMKTQYF
TRBD2	NA	TRBJ2-1	TRBV4-2	TGTGCCAGCAGCCAAGAATCCCGGGGGGGAGGAGAGCGGTTCTTC	CASSQESRGGGERFF